A single TCR beta chain is shown here with its context. This clone has a handful of counts. Its binding antigen is unknown. The sample holds no much larger clone one base away, and base qualities are not on file. The record originates from a study of beta chain features in type 1 diabetes (dated by TCRdb to the late 2010s). About the full investigation: Mean age, gender distribution, total cell number and subset yield were not different between patients and healthy donors. Across all samples, 90 million to 130 million sorted cells were examined, and cell number per subset correlated strongly with RNA yield. The study compared the TCRB repertoires of sorted circulating CD4+ T cell subsets in recently diagnosed type 1 diabetes patients with those in matched healthy donors. Regulatory and stem cell-like memory subsets were obtained from only 8 patients and roughly eight healthy donors, while naive and central memory subsets were obtained from all 30 or so donors. What the research found in general, with its limitations: Only small numbers of individuals were included in the HLA sub-analyses, which left unresolved whether HLA type had any influence on TCRB rearrangement. In all four CD4+ subsets, TCRB CDR3 length was moderately but significantly shorter in type 1 diabetes patients. Sequencing cDNA rather than genomic DNA could over-represent highly expressing activated cells, although activation and CD3 levels did not differ between groups. Patients with type 1 diabetes made fewer insertions and deleted more nucleotides at VDJ recombination sites, implying thymic rearrangement abnormalities. Shorter templates might be favored by PCR, yet because patient and control samples were amplified and corrected together, any such skew would affect both groups equally. Naive, central memory and regulatory TCRB repertoires appeared to be more alike among patients than among healthy donors.

The entire isolated RNA was reverse transcribed using the High Capacity cDNA Reverse Transcription Kit, and thus expressed TCRB transcripts were sequenced. Deep immunoSEQ sequencing was applied to naive, central memory and regulatory T cell samples, giving an average of about 3.57 million total reads per sample. Sorted cells were lysed in RLT buffer, and RNA was extracted using DNase-treated RNeasy Micro or Mini kits according to cell number. Each cell subset was processed separately to prevent cross-contamination, with patient and healthy donor samples processed together. The immunoSEQ multiplex PCR was used to amplify TCRB sequences from cDNA, yielding 87-bp fragments that span the CDR3 region. Sequencing of the amplicons was done on the Illumina HiSeq platform. For the original study's pipeline: PCR bias was computationally corrected using synthetic template baselines, reads within Hamming distance 2 were collapsed, and singletons that could not be merged were discarded. Reads were aligned against IMGT so that V, D and J genes, CDR3 length and insertions or deletions at six rearrangement sites could be assigned. Within each subset, clonotype counts were normalized to the number of sorted cells before true diversity and Gini coefficients were calculated with the tcR R package. The overlap coefficient, calculated on TCRB nucleotide sequences, was used to measure repertoire sharing. As a proxy for the pre-selection repertoire, out-of-frame TCRB sequences from naive cells were analyzed. In TCRdb, the immuneACCESS table is reduced to in-frame sequences with V and J assigned. These tables do not hold every clone; where another copy was compared, an unresolved V gene accounts for under half, and the others remain unexplained. V and J calls plus clone size are reproduced from that table; the DNA served to infer D and trimming. A total of under 400,000 clones appear in this sample, roughly 12% of them only once. The ten largest clones represent 0.017% of the sample.

The CDR3 spans 16 residues, from the cysteine through the phenylalanine. This entry keeps only the CDR3 DNA: 48 bases, framed from base 1. V is trimmed back by 6 bases and J by 4 bases, and the junction contains 9 bases that no gene match accounts for. In the germline V gene (reference sequence), CDR1 corresponds to SEHNR and CDR2 to FQNEAQ. From each donor, a single peripheral blood sample of 95 to 150 mL on average was drawn into heparinised tubes. Naive, central memory, regulatory and stem cell-like memory CD4+ T cells were sorted on a BD FACSAria II using a panel including CD45RO, CCR7, CD25, CD127, CD95 and CD27. A purity above 95% was achieved for all sorted populations. PBMCs were isolated immediately by Lymphoprep density gradient centrifugation and stained directly without culture. So that batch effects would be minimized, each experiment stained and sorted samples in pairs, pairing one healthy donor with one patient.

The sample was naive CD4+ T cells from blood. The sample's cell subset or site label, in plain terms: true naive CD4+ T cells. The clonotype was recovered from a man aged 18 to 30 in good health. The chain employs TRBV7-9 and TRBJ2-3; TRBD2 matches 11 bases in the middle. The nucleotide sequence reads as follows: TGTGCCAGCAGTTCTACTAGCGGGAGAATATCAGATACGCAGTATTTT. Translated, this gives CASSSTSGRISDTQYF.